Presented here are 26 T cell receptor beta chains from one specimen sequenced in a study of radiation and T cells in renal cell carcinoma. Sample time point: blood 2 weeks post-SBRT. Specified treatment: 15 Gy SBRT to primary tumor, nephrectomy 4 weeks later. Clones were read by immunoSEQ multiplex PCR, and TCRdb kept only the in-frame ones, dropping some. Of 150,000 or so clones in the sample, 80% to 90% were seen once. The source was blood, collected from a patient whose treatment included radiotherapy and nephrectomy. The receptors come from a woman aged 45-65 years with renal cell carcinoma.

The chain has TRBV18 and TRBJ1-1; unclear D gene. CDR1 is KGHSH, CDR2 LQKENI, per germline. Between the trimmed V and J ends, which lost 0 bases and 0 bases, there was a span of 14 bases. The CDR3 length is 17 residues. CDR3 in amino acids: CASSPPFSLGLNTEAFF. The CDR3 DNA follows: TGTGCCAGCTCACCACCGTTTTCACTGGGTTTGAACACTGAAGCTTTCTTT.

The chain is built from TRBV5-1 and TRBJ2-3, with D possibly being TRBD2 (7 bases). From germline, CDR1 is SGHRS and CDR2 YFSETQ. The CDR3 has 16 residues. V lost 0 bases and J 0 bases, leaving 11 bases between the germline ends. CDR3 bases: TGCGCCAGCAGCTTGGTGGCGGGGGCTAGCACAGATACGCAGTATTTT. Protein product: CASSLVAGASTDTQYF. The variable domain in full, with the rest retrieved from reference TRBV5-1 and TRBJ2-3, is KAGVTQTPRYLIKTRGQQVTLSCSPISGHRSVSWYQQTPGQGLQFLFEYFSETQRNKGNFPGRFSGRQFSNSRSEMNVSTLELGDSALYLCASSLVAGASTDTQYFGPGTRLTVL.

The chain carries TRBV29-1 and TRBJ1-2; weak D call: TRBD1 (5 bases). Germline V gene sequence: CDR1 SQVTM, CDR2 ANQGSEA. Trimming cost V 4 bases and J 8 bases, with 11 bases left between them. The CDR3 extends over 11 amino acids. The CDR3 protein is CSVAGAGGYTF. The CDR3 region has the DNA TGCAGCGTTGCTGGGGCCGGGGGCTACACCTTC.

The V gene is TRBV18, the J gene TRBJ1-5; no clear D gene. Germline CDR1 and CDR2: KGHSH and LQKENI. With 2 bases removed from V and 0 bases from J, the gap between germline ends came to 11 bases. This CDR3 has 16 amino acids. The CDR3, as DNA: TGTGCCAGCTCACCAGACATTACGGATAGCAATCAGCCCCAGCATTTT. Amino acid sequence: CASSPDITDSNQPQHF.

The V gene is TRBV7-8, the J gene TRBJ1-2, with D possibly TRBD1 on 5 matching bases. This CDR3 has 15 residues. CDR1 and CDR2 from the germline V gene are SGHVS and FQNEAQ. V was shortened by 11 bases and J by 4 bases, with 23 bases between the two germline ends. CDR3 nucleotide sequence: TGTGCCTCATTTAAAGGGGCACCCTGGGGCTATGGCTACACCTTC. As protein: CASFKGAPWGYGYTF.

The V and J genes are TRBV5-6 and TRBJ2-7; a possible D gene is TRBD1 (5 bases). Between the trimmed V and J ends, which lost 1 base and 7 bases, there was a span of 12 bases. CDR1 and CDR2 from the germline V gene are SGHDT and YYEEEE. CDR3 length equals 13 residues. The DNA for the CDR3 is TGTGCCAGCAGCTTGTACCAGGGTATTGAGCAGTACTTC. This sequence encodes CASSLYQGIEQYF.

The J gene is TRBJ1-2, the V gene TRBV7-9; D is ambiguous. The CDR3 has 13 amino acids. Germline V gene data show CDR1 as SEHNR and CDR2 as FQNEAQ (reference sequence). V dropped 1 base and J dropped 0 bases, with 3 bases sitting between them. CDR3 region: CASSLGTNYGYTF. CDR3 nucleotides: TGTGCCAGCAGCTTAGGAACTAACTATGGCTACACCTTC. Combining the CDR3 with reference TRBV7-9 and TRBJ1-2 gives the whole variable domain DTGVSQNPRHKITKRGQNVTFRCDPISEHNRLYWYRQTLGQGPEFLTYFQNEAQLEKSRLLSDRFSAERPKGSFSTLEIQRTEQGDSAMYLCASSLGTNYGYTFGSGTRLTVV.

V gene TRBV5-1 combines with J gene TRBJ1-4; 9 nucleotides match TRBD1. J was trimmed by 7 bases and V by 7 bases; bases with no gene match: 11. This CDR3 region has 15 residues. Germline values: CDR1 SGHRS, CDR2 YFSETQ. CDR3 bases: TGCGCCAGCCGCCACCGGGACAGGGCTGTTGAAAAACTGTTTTTT. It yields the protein CASRHRDRAVEKLFF.

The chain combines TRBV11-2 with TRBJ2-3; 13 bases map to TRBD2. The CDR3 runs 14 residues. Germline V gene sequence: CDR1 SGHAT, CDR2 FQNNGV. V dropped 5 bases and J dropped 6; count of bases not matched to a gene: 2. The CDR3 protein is CASSQGLAGDTQYF. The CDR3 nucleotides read TGTGCCAGCAGCCAGGGACTAGCGGGGGATACGCAGTATTTT.

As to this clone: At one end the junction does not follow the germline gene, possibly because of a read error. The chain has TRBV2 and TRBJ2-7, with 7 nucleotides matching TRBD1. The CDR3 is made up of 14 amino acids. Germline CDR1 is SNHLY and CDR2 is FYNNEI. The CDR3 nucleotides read TGTGCCAGCGATCGTGGCACCGGGACAGACGTCCGGGACTTC. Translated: CASDRGTGTDVRDF.

The CDR3 is CASSLGTSGVSTQYF. CDR3 coding DNA: TGTGCCAGCAGCTTGGGGACTAGCGGAGTGAGTACGCAGTATTTT. The gene calls are TRBV5-4 and TRBJ2-3; 10 positions agree with TRBD2. J gave up 8 bases and V 0 bases, and 6 bases lay outside the gene matches. The CDR3 has 15 amino acids. Germline values: CDR1 SGHNT, CDR2 YYREEE (reference sequence).

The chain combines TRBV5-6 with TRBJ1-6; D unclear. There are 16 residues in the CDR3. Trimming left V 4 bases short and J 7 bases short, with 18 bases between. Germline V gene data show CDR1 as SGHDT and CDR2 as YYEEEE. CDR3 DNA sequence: TGTGCCAGCAGCAATGGCCGGGGTAGATTGAATTCACCCCTCCACTTT. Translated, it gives CASSNGRGRLNSPLHF.

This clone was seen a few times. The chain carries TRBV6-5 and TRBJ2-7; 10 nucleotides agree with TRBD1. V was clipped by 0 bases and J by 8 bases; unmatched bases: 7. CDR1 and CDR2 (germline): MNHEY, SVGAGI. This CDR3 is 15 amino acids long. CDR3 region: CASSYSGTGVTKQYF. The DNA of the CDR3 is TGTGCCAGCAGTTACTCGGGGACAGGGGTTACGAAGCAGTACTTC.

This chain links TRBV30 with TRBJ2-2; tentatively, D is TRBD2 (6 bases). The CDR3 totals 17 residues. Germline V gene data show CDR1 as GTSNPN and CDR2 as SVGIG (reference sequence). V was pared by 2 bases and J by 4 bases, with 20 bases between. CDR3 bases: TGTGCCTGGAGTCCCGGGGGTCTAGCCTCCTTCACCGGGGAGCTGTTTTTT. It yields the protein CAWSPGGLASFTGELFF.

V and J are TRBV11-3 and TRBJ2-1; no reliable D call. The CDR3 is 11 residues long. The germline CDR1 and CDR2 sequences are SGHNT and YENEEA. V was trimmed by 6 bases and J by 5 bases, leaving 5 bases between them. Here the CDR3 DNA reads TGTGCCAGCAGGAAGGACAATGAGCAGTTCTTC. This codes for CASRKDNEQFF.

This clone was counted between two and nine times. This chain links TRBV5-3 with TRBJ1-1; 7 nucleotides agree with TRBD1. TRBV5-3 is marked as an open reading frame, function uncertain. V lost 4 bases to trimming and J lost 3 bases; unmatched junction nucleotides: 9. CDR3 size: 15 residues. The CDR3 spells CARSPRGQFDTEAFF. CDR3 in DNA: TGTGCCAGAAGCCCGAGGGGACAGTTTGACACTGAAGCTTTCTTT.

The CDR3 DNA is TGTGCCAGCAGTCTGACGGAGTATAGCAATCAGCCCCAGCATTTT. It translates to CASSLTEYSNQPQHF. The chain joins TRBV6-1 to TRBJ1-5; no clear D gene. The V gene lost 5 bases and the J gene lost 0 bases, with 11 bases spanning the gap. CDR1 and CDR2 (germline): MNHNS, SASEGT. This CDR3 is built from 15 residues.

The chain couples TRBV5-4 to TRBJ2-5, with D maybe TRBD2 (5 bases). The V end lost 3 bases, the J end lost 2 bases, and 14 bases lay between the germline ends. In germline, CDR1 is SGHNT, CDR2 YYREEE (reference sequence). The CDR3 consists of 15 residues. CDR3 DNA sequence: TGTGCCAGCAGCTCGTCGGGGAGCGTTCAAGAGACCCAGTACTTC. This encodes CASSSSGSVQETQYF.

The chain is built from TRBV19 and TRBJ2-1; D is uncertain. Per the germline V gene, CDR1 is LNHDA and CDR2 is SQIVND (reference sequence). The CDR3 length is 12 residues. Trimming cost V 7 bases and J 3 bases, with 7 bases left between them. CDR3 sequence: CASTEDYNEQFF. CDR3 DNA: TGTGCCAGTACAGAGGACTACAATGAGCAGTTCTTC. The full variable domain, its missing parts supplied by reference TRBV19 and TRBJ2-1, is DGGITQSPKYLFRKEGQNVTLSCEQNLNHDAMYWYRQDPGQGLRLIYYSQIVNDFQKGDIAEGYSVSREKKESFPLTVTSAQKNPTAFYLCASTEDYNEQFFGPGTRLTVL.

CDR3 nucleotides: TGTGCCAGCAGCCTCGGACACTCAAATTCACCCCTCCACTTT. It encodes CASSLGHSNSPLHF. The chain links TRBV7-2 to TRBJ1-6; TRBD1 might be the D (5 bases). The germline CDR1 and CDR2 sequences are SGHTA and FQGNSA. The CDR3 extends over 14 amino acids. V dropped 5 bases and J dropped 7 bases, with 12 bases sitting between them.

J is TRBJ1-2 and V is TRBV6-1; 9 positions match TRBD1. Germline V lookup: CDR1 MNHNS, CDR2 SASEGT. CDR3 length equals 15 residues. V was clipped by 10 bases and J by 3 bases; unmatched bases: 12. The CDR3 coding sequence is TGTGCCACCACTCCTAATCGGGACAGGGACTATGGCTACACCTTC. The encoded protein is CATTPNRDRDYGYTF.

The CDR3 nucleotides read TGTGCCAGCAGCTCCCTTAGCGGGGGGGCCCGAAATGAGCAGTTCTTC. Protein sequence: CASSSLSGGARNEQFF. The rearrangement uses TRBV11-2 and TRBJ2-1; 11 bases agree with TRBD2. The CDR3 extends over 16 amino acids. The germline gives CDR1 SGHAT, CDR2 FQNNGV. After removal of 4 bases from V and 7 bases from J, the junction contained 9 bases not matched to a gene. The entire variable domain, with the rest obtained from reference TRBV11-2 and TRBJ2-1, is as follows: EAGVAQSPRYKIIEKRQSVAFWCNPISGHATLYWYQQILGQGPKLLIQFQNNGVVDDSQLPKDRFSAERLKGVDSTLKIQPAKLEDSAVYLCASSSLSGGARNEQFFGPGTRLTVL.

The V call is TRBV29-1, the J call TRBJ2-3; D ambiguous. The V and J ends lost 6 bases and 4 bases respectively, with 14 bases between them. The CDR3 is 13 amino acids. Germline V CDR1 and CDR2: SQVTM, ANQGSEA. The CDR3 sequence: CSVKGRASDTQYF. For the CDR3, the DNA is TGCAGCGTCAAGGGAAGGGCCTCAGATACGCAGTATTTT.

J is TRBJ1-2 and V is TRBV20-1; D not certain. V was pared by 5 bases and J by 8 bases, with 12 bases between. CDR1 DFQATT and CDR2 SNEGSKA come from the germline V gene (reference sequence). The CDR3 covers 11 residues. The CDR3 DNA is TGCAGTGCTGTCCGGGCTGGGGGCTACACCTTC. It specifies CSAVRAGGYTF.

The CDR3 region is CASSLGQGNEQYF. The CDR3 nucleotides are TGTGCCAGCAGTCTGGGACAGGGGAACGAGCAGTACTTC. The chain uses TRBV27 and TRBJ2-7, with 10 bases that match TRBD1. The CDR3 length is 13 residues. Germline CDR1 and CDR2: MNHEY and SMNVEV (reference sequence). V shed 5 bases, J shed 5 bases, and the junction held 3 bases outside the gene matches.

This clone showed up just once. CDR3 in amino acids: CASSVGATGSYNEQFF. In DNA, the CDR3 is TGTGCCAGCAGCGTGGGGGCTACTGGTTCCTACAATGAGCAGTTCTTC. The V and J genes are TRBV9 and TRBJ2-1; possible D gene TRBD1, 6 bases. The CDR3 extends over 16 amino acids. The germline gives CDR1 SGDLS, CDR2 YYNGEE. Trimming pared 2 bases from V and 1 base from J, leaving 13 bases between.